This TCR beta chain comes out of a study of patients and donors after allogeneic stem cell transplantation. The germline gives CDR1 MNHEY, CDR2 SMNVEV (reference sequence). The CDR3 totals 13 residues. V lost 8 bases and J lost 5, with 15 bases in between. TCRdb ran MiXCR on the RT-PCR reads and lists one entry per CDR3 protein. Of approximately 200,000 distinct CDR3 sequences in the sample, 13% to 15% were seen once. The sequenced material came from blood, either unsorted or a sorted T cell fraction (not recorded which). The V and J genes are TRBV27 and TRBJ1-2; tentatively, D is TRBD1 (6 bases). The receptor was derived from a human donor who was either an allogeneic HSCT recipient or a stem cell or donor lymphocyte infusion donor (not recorded which). It is not recorded whose cells these are; they may come from a transplant donor. CDR3 DNA sequence: TGTGCCAGCTCCGAAGCAGGGGAGTATGGCTACACCTTC. This translates into CASSEAGEYGYTF.